These 19 T cell receptor beta chains were sequenced from one sample in a study of blood T cell repertoires in COVID-19. Profiling relied on immunoSEQ multiplex PCR, and the TCRdb table lists in-frame clones only, not all of them. The table records 350,000 to 500,000 clones, around 90% of them present only once. The sample was peripheral blood. These TCRs come from a man aged 18 to 30 with COVID-19, enrolled during active disease.

The chain employs TRBV5-6 and TRBJ1-2, with TRBD1 matching 7 bases. Germline-derived CDR1 and CDR2 are SGHDT and YYEEEE. Trimming cost V 4 bases and J 3 bases; bases outside gene matches: 3. The CDR3 runs 13 residues. The CDR3 nucleotides are TGTGCCAGCAGCCCCGACAGGGACTATGGCTACACCTTC. Amino acid sequence: CASSPDRDYGYTF. The whole variable domain, remainder taken from reference TRBV5-6 and TRBJ1-2, is DAGVTQSPTHLIKTRGQQVTLRCSPKSGHDTVSWYQQALGQGPQFIFQYYEEEERQRGNFPDRFSGHQFPNYSSELNVNALLLGDSALYLCASSPDRDYGYTFGSGTRLTVV.

The chain recombines TRBV5-1 with TRBJ1-1, with D tentatively TRBD1 (6 bases). Trimming took off 6 bases at V and 1 base at J, with 10 bases between the two ends. The CDR3 loop spans 13 amino acids. CDR1 is SGHRS, CDR2 YFSETQ, per germline. The CDR3 is CASNGGRNTEAFF. The CDR3 DNA reads TGCGCCAGCAACGGGGGGCGGAACACTGAAGCTTTCTTT.

In its sample, this clone was seen once. The chain recombines TRBV30 with TRBJ2-1, with 7 bases that match TRBD2. The germline V gene has CDR1 GTSNPN and CDR2 SVGIG (reference sequence). The J segment lost 3 bases and the V segment lost 2 bases, leaving 7 bases of the junction unmatched. This CDR3 has 15 residues. Here the CDR3 reads CAWSLELALYNEQFF. The CDR3 DNA reads as TGTGCCTGGAGTCTAGAACTAGCGCTCTACAATGAGCAGTTCTTC.

With regard to this clone: This CDR3 is also generated by other DNA sequences in the sample. This chain links TRBV6-5 with TRBJ2-1, with 14 bases fitting TRBD2. The V segment lost 6 bases and the J segment 7 bases; nucleotides outside the gene matches: 5. The V gene's germline CDR1 is MNHEY and CDR2 SVGAGI. CDR3 length equals 15 residues. The CDR3 region has the DNA TGTGCCAGCAGCGCAGGGACTAGCGGGAGTAATGAGCAGTTCTTC. This gives the protein CASSAGTSGSNEQFF.

This clone was seen only a few times. This chain connects TRBV3-1 (or the pseudogene TRBV3-2) to TRBJ1-1, with D hard to call. Per germline, CDR1 LGHDT and CDR2 YNNKEL (reference sequence). V lost 8 bases to trimming and J lost 1 base, with 8 bases between them. The CDR3 sequence is 12 residues long. CDR3 coding DNA: TGTGCCAGCCTAGGAGGGAACACTGAAGCTTTCTTT. It translates to CASLGGNTEAFF.

The chain employs TRBV14 and TRBJ2-7; tentatively, D is TRBD2 (6 bases). Trimming shortened V by 3 bases and J by 1 base, and 19 bases separated the two germline ends. Germline V CDR1 and CDR2: SGHDN, FVKESK. The CDR3 sequence is 17 residues long. The CDR3 reads CASSQAIGGFGSYEQYF. DNA for the CDR3: TGTGCCAGCAGCCAGGCCATCGGGGGATTCGGGTCCTACGAGCAGTACTTC.

The chain employs TRBV4-1 and TRBJ2-7, with 7 nucleotides matching TRBD2. V dropped 0 bases and J dropped 4; count of bases not matched to a gene: 6. The CDR3 consists of 15 residues. The V gene's germline CDR1 is MGHRA and CDR2 YSYEKL. Here the CDR3 reads CASSQDLLARYEQYF. The CDR3 DNA follows: TGCGCCAGCAGCCAAGATTTACTAGCGCGGTACGAGCAGTACTTC.

The V gene is TRBV7-9, the J gene TRBJ1-2; TRBD1 matches at 8 bases. The trim removed 2 bases at V and 5 bases at J, leaving 7 bases unmatched. The CDR3 covers 15 residues. Germline assignment: CDR1 SEHNR and CDR2 FQNEAQ (reference sequence). The CDR3 sequence is CASSLSAGGWYGYTF. The CDR3 DNA is TGTGCCAGCAGCTTATCGGCAGGGGGCTGGTATGGCTACACCTTC. Drawing the rest from reference TRBV7-9 and TRBJ1-2, the complete variable domain is DTGVSQNPRHKITKRGQNVTFRCDPISEHNRLYWYRQTLGQGPEFLTYFQNEAQLEKSRLLSDRFSAERPKGSFSTLEIQRTEQGDSAMYLCASSLSAGGWYGYTFGSGTRLTVV.

The gene calls are TRBV20-1 and TRBJ2-1, with D maybe TRBD2 (5 bases). Germline lookup yields CDR1 DFQATT and CDR2 SNEGSKA (reference sequence). Trimming stripped 3 bases from V and 2 bases from J, with 11 bases between. CDR3 size: 14 residues. The CDR3 region is CSASGLGTYNEQFF. For the CDR3, the DNA is TGCAGTGCTAGTGGTCTCGGGACCTACAATGAGCAGTTCTTC.

The rearrangement joins TRBV3-1 (or the pseudogene TRBV3-2) to TRBJ2-2; TRBD1 matches at 8 bases. Germline-derived CDR1 and CDR2 are LGHDT and YNNKEL (reference sequence). The CDR3 is 15 residues long. J gave up 5 bases and V 4 bases, and 6 bases lay outside the gene matches. This chain's CDR3 is CASSLQGASTGELFF. CDR3 nucleotides: TGTGCCAGCAGCCTTCAGGGGGCATCGACCGGGGAGCTGTTTTTT.

The chain employs TRBV7-9 and TRBJ2-5, with D possibly TRBD1 on 6 matching bases. Germline CDR1 reads SEHNR; CDR2 reads FQNEAQ (reference sequence). There are 14 residues in the CDR3. V lost 3 bases to trimming and J lost 5 bases, with 13 bases between them. DNA for the CDR3: TGTGCCAGCAGCTTCCAGGGGTTCTGGGAGACCCAGTACTTC. Translating it yields CASSFQGFWETQYF.

The CDR3 loop is CATTPQDSLNQPQHF. The CDR3 bases are TGCGCCACCACCCCCCAAGACAGCCTTAATCAGCCCCAGCATTTT. The chain couples TRBV10-2 to TRBJ1-5, with a tentative D call TRBD1 (5 bases). This CDR3 is built from 15 residues. V was cut by 10 bases and J by 4 bases, with 20 bases left in between. Per the germline V gene, CDR1 is WSHSY and CDR2 is SAAADI.

The chain couples TRBV19 to TRBJ2-1; D may be TRBD1 (6 bases). The CDR3 runs to 16 residues. The ends were cut back, 5 bases at V and 2 bases at J, with 16 bases in the middle. Looked up from germline, CDR1 is LNHDA and CDR2 is SQIVND (reference sequence). The CDR3 loop is CASSFTGTQAYNEQFF. In DNA, the CDR3 is TGTGCCAGTAGTTTCACCGGGACACAAGCCTACAATGAGCAGTTCTTC. Together with reference TRBV19 and TRBJ2-1, the CDR3 gives the full variable domain: DGGITQSPKYLFRKEGQNVTLSCEQNLNHDAMYWYRQDPGQGLRLIYYSQIVNDFQKGDIAEGYSVSREKKESFPLTVTSAQKNPTAFYLCASSFTGTQAYNEQFFGPGTRLTVL.

The chain uses TRBV20-1 and TRBJ2-3; D is unclear. The germline V gene has CDR1 DFQATT and CDR2 SNEGSKA (reference sequence). This CDR3 has 10 amino acids. Trimming removed 8 bases at V and 7 bases at J, with 10 bases between. CDR3 in DNA: TGCAGTCTAAAGTTGAATACGCAGTATTTT. It translates to CSLKLNTQYF.

The gene calls are TRBV30 and TRBJ2-5; 13 positions match TRBD2. CDR3 size: 13 residues. In germline, CDR1 is GTSNPN, CDR2 SVGIG (reference sequence). The V segment lost 1 base and the J segment 9 bases; nucleotides outside the gene matches: 2. CDR3 in amino acids: CAWSGGTSGAQYF. The CDR3 DNA is TGTGCCTGGAGTGGGGGGACTAGCGGGGCCCAGTACTTC.

This clone has a single count. V is TRBV6-1 and J is TRBJ1-2; the D gene is possibly TRBD1 (5 bases). The CDR3 spans 13 residues. Germline V gene data show CDR1 as MNHNS and CDR2 as SASEGT. V shed 1 base and J shed 7 bases, with 10 bases lying between them. CDR3 region: CASSEGQWLGYTF. The CDR3 DNA sequence: TGTGCCAGCAGTGAAGGACAGTGGCTTGGCTACACCTTC.

The genes are TRBV5-6 and TRBJ2-7; weak D call: TRBD1 (6 bases). With 4 bases removed from V and 3 bases from J, the gap between germline ends came to 14 bases. This CDR3 comprises 14 residues. Germline CDR1 and CDR2: SGHDT and YYEEEE. The CDR3 protein is CASSRDTRSYEQYF. The CDR3 coding sequence is TGTGCCAGCAGCCGGGACACTCGGAGCTACGAGCAGTACTTC.

This clone was detected only once. V usage is TRBV6-5 and J usage is TRBJ2-7; TRBD1 agrees at 10 bases. The CDR3 is made up of 15 amino acids. J gave up 6 bases and V 6 bases, and 11 bases lay outside the gene matches. Per germline, CDR1 MNHEY and CDR2 SVGAGI. CDR3 residues: CASRGAPDRGREQYF. The CDR3 DNA reads TGTGCCAGCAGGGGGGCGCCCGACAGGGGGCGCGAGCAGTACTTC.

V usage is TRBV19 and J usage is TRBJ1-2, with a tentative D call TRBD1 (5 bases). Germline V gene sequence: CDR1 LNHDA, CDR2 SQIVND (reference sequence). This CDR3 contains 14 residues. V dropped 8 bases and J dropped 4 bases, with 17 bases sitting between them. This chain's CDR3 is CASGAGRGPYGYTF. The CDR3, as DNA: TGTGCCAGTGGCGCAGGGCGGGGACCCTATGGCTACACCTTC. Full variable domain (rest looked up from reference TRBV19 and TRBJ1-2): DGGITQSPKYLFRKEGQNVTLSCEQNLNHDAMYWYRQDPGQGLRLIYYSQIVNDFQKGDIAEGYSVSREKKESFPLTVTSAQKNPTAFYLCASGAGRGPYGYTFGSGTRLTVV.